This TCR beta chain was obtained from a study of blood T cells in healthy people across ages. Germline V gene lookup returns CDR1 KGHDR and CDR2 SFDVKD. This CDR3 contains 15 residues. The second PCR ran roughly 6 to 11 cycles with a sample-barcoded 5' primer and J-beta primers. TCRdb re-called the 5' RACE reads through MiXCR, storing one row per CDR3 protein. This sample yields 800,000 or so distinct CDR3 sequences, of which roughly 25% are seen a single time; under 4.5% belongs to the top ten. This sample was also put to use in a study of T cells of mothers and their children. That paper adds: The second PCR's M1S primer added sample barcodes and 2-4 random nucleotides.

The rearrangement links TRBV24-1 to TRBJ2-5, with 9 bases that match TRBD1. Gene TRBJ2-1 matches the end of the DNA better, so the J call may be wrong. The sequence derives from a boy between 10 and 17 years old in good health. Sequenced material: blood. The CDR3 DNA reads as TGTGCCACCAGTGACCCCGGGACAGGGTTCAATGAGCAGTTCTTC. Amino acids: CATSDPGTGFNEQFF.